The 25 T cell receptor beta chains listed next were all sequenced from one sample in a study of long-term antiretroviral therapy in people with HIV. Sequencing relied on immunoSEQ assay v3.0, run at survey level. Only in-frame clones appear in the TCRdb table, and some are missing; sequencing was by immunoSEQ multiplex PCR. The sample holds roughly 42,000 clones, less than 90% seen once. Sequencing was performed on unsorted PBMCs, taken 1.2 years after starting antiretroviral therapy. The receptors shown here come from a woman in her 50s with HIV.

The rearrangement joins TRBV11-3 to TRBJ2-7; the match to TRBD2 covers 14 bases. CDR1 and CDR2 from the germline V gene are SGHNT and YENEEA. V gave up 5 bases and J gave up 2 bases; unmatched junction bases: 2. CDR3 size: 15 residues. The CDR3 DNA is TGTGCCAGCAGCCAGGGACTAGCGGGGGCCTACGAGCAGTACTTC. This sequence encodes CASSQGLAGAYEQYF.

The chain employs TRBV7-3 and TRBJ2-2; tentatively, D is TRBD2 (5 bases). This CDR3 has 13 amino acids. V gave up 2 bases and J gave up 9 bases, with 10 bases separating them. Germline CDR1 reads SGHTA; CDR2 reads FQGTGA. The CDR3 sequence is CASSLEGDRELFF. Written as DNA, the CDR3 is TGTGCCAGCAGCTTAGAGGGCGACCGGGAGCTGTTTTTT.

This clone was detected only once. The chain uses TRBV11-3 and TRBJ2-2, with 14 positions matching TRBD2. Trimming cost V 6 bases and J 3 bases; bases outside gene matches: 15. The CDR3 contains 20 residues. The germline V gene has CDR1 SGHNT and CDR2 YENEEA. This chain's CDR3 is CASSGGFGLAGGTHTGELFF. In nucleotides, the CDR3 is TGTGCCAGCAGTGGGGGTTTCGGACTAGCGGGGGGCACGCACACCGGGGAGCTGTTTTTT.

This clone appeared a few times. The rearrangement uses TRBV7-2 and TRBJ1-6, with a weak D call TRBD1 (6 bases). CDR1 and CDR2 from the germline V gene are SGHTA and FQGNSA. The CDR3 totals 15 residues. Trimming left V 2 bases short and J 5 bases short, with 10 bases between. Here the CDR3 reads CASSLSRGNNSPLHF. DNA of the CDR3: TGTGCCAGCAGCTTATCTAGGGGGAATAATTCACCCCTCCACTTT.

This clone was seen just once. This chain uses TRBV15 with TRBJ1-1; weak D call: TRBD1 (5 bases). Germline CDR1 and CDR2: LNHNV and YYDKDF (reference sequence). V gave up 1 base and J gave up 3 bases, with 12 bases separating them. The CDR3 has 15 residues. CDR3 protein: CATSRGAGRDTEAFF. CDR3 in DNA: TGTGCCACCAGCAGAGGAGCAGGGAGGGACACTGAAGCTTTCTTT.

A single count supports this clone. The V and J genes are TRBV6-1 and TRBJ2-7, with 10 bases that match TRBD1. This CDR3 is 16 amino acids long. Germline V lookup: CDR1 MNHNS, CDR2 SASEGT. Germline trimming cut 2 bases from V and 0 bases from J; bases unmatched to any gene: 4. The CDR3 loop reads CASSEPGQGSSYEQYF. CDR3 DNA sequence: TGTGCCAGCAGTGAACCGGGACAGGGGAGCTCCTACGAGCAGTACTTC.

This clone was recorded only once. The V call is TRBV9, the J call TRBJ1-1; no reliable D call. Germline values: CDR1 SGDLS, CDR2 YYNGEE. This CDR3 comprises 18 residues. Trimming removed 1 base from V and 5 bases from J, with 24 bases in between. The CDR3 loop is CASSVYPQSAGLGTEAFF. CDR3 coding DNA: TGTGCCAGCAGCGTATATCCCCAGTCCGCTGGTCTAGGGACTGAAGCTTTCTTT.

The chain couples TRBV27 to TRBJ2-7; no definite D call. CDR3 size: 13 residues. V was clipped by 0 bases and J by 3 bases, with 6 bases between them. Germline CDR1 is MNHEY and CDR2 is SMNVEV (reference sequence). The CDR3 region is CASSLSSDYEQYF. The CDR3 DNA reads TGTGCCAGCAGTTTATCATCGGACTACGAGCAGTACTTC.

This chain links TRBV6-5 with TRBJ1-2; D is perhaps TRBD1 (5 bases). V was clipped by 2 bases and J by 4 bases, with 8 bases between them. This CDR3 is built from 13 residues. Germline V gives CDR1 MNHEY, CDR2 SVGAGI. The CDR3 loop reads CASSYGGSYGYTF. The CDR3 DNA sequence: TGTGCCAGCAGTTACGGGGGTTCCTATGGCTACACCTTC.

By share, this clone ranks as medium-sized (0.01 to 0.1%). The V call is TRBV7-6, the J call TRBJ2-5; TRBD2 matches 8 bases. The length of the CDR3 is 15 residues. V dropped 2 bases and J dropped 4; count of bases not matched to a gene: 6. Germline CDR1 SGHVS, CDR2 FNYEAQ. CDR3 in amino acids: CASSLRAGGPETQYF. CDR3 nucleotides: TGTGCCAGCAGCTTAAGGGCGGGAGGCCCAGAGACCCAGTACTTC.

The chain joins TRBV2 to TRBJ2-1, with 9 nucleotides matching TRBD2. V lost 2 bases and J lost 6; bases outside the gene matches: 8. The CDR3 is 16 amino acids. From germline, CDR1 is SNHLY and CDR2 FYNNEI. The CDR3 DNA is TGTGCCAGCAGTGAACTAGCGGGGATTTTGGGCAATGAGCAGTTCTTC. The encoded protein is CASSELAGILGNEQFF.

Here the CDR3 DNA reads TGTGCCAGCAGCCTACACGTCACCGGGGAGCTGTTTTTT. As protein: CASSLHVTGELFF. This chain links TRBV2 with TRBJ2-2; D uncertain. V was clipped by 6 bases and J by 4 bases, with 9 bases between them. Germline CDR1 is SNHLY and CDR2 is FYNNEI. This CDR3 has 13 amino acids.

The rearrangement joins TRBV18 to TRBJ1-2; weak D call: TRBD1 (5 bases). The CDR3 is made up of 17 amino acids. V was pared by 4 bases and J by 1 base, with 19 bases between. Germline V CDR1 and CDR2: KGHSH, LQKENI. DNA of the CDR3: TGTGCCAGCTCACAATTTGCGGAAGTGGGGGTTAACTATGGCTACACCTTC. It yields the protein CASSQFAEVGVNYGYTF.

This rearrangement joins TRBV5-6 to TRBJ2-2; either TRBD1 or TRBD2 may supply D (6 bases each). Germline V lookup: CDR1 SGHDT, CDR2 YYEEEE. CDR3 length: 14 residues. Trimming cost V 5 bases and J 6 bases, with 14 bases left between them. The CDR3 sequence is CASSRGPGSGELFF. Written as DNA, the CDR3 is TGTGCCAGCAGTCGGGGGCCAGGGTCCGGGGAGCTGTTTTTT.

V is TRBV5-4 and J is TRBJ2-2; D remains ambiguous. The CDR3 sequence is 16 residues long. Trimming pared 0 bases from V and 0 bases from J, leaving 9 bases between. Germline assignment: CDR1 SGHNT and CDR2 YYREEE (reference sequence). The CDR3 sequence: CASSLGMGSNTGELFF. CDR3 coding DNA: TGTGCCAGCAGCTTGGGGATGGGGTCGAACACCGGGGAGCTGTTTTTT.

The CDR3, as DNA: TGTGCCAGCAGCCAGACAGGGGCTTGGGGCTACACCTTC. This sequence encodes CASSQTGAWGYTF. This chain connects TRBV6-4 to TRBJ1-2; 8 bases agree with TRBD1. Germline V gives CDR1 MRHNA, CDR2 SNTAGT. The CDR3 loop spans 13 amino acids. Unmatched junction bases numbered 8, after V lost 6 bases and J lost 8 bases.

This chain links TRBV30 with TRBJ1-6; D may be TRBD1 (5 bases). CDR3 size: 15 residues. V gave up 3 bases and J gave up 4 bases, with 13 bases separating them. Looked up from germline, CDR1 is GTSNPN and CDR2 is SVGIG (reference sequence). The DNA of the CDR3 is TGTGCCTGGAGCGGGGAGGGGTATTATAATTCACCCCTCCACTTT. Translation gives CAWSGEGYYNSPLHF.

The chain recombines TRBV4-1 with TRBJ2-5; 8 nucleotides match TRBD1. The V gene end was trimmed by 1 base and the J gene end by 4 bases; junction bases not matched to a gene: 5. The germline V gene encodes CDR1 MGHRA and CDR2 YSYEKL. The CDR3 totals 15 residues. The CDR3 nucleotides are TGCGCCAGCAGCCAAGCCCAGGGGGCGGGAGAGACCCAGTACTTC. It encodes CASSQAQGAGETQYF.

This rearrangement joins TRBV5-1 to TRBJ1-1; 8 bases fit TRBD1. Trimming removed 0 bases from V and 3 bases from J; junction bases left unmatched: 4. The CDR3 totals 15 residues. Germline CDR1 SGHRS, CDR2 YFSETQ. The CDR3 loop is CASSLGGQGYTEAFF. Written as DNA, the CDR3 is TGCGCCAGCAGCTTGGGCGGACAGGGATACACTGAAGCTTTCTTT. The variable domain in full, with the rest retrieved from reference TRBV5-1 and TRBJ1-1, is KAGVTQTPRYLIKTRGQQVTLSCSPISGHRSVSWYQQTPGQGLQFLFEYFSETQRNKGNFPGRFSGRQFSNSRSEMNVSTLELGDSALYLCASSLGGQGYTEAFFGQGTRLTVV.

The chain has TRBV5-1 and TRBJ1-1; D gene unclear. Between the trimmed V and J ends, which lost 0 bases and 4 bases, there was a span of 19 bases. The CDR3 contains 17 residues. Germline values: CDR1 SGHRS, CDR2 YFSETQ. The CDR3 here is CASSLGGRVIEGTEAFF. The DNA for the CDR3 is TGCGCCAGCAGCTTGGGTGGGCGGGTCATAGAAGGCACTGAAGCTTTCTTT. Full variable domain (remainder filled in from reference TRBV5-1 and TRBJ1-1): KAGVTQTPRYLIKTRGQQVTLSCSPISGHRSVSWYQQTPGQGLQFLFEYFSETQRNKGNFPGRFSGRQFSNSRSEMNVSTLELGDSALYLCASSLGGRVIEGTEAFFGQGTRLTVV.

The chain has TRBV4-2 and TRBJ2-2; D may be TRBD1 or TRBD2 (6 bases each). Trimming took off 4 bases at V and 7 bases at J, with 10 bases between the two ends. Germline assignment: CDR1 LGHNA and CDR2 YNFKEQ. The CDR3 covers 13 residues. The CDR3 is CASSRGAGGELFF. The CDR3, as DNA: TGTGCCAGCAGCCGGGGGGCCGGCGGGGAGCTGTTTTTT.

This chain uses TRBV7-3 with TRBJ1-2; no firm D call. The CDR3 has 13 amino acids. V lost 1 base and J 7 bases, leaving 10 bases between the germline ends. Germline lookup yields CDR1 SGHTA and CDR2 FQGTGA. The CDR3 region has the DNA TGTGCCAGCAGCTTAAGGACGGGCACTGGCTACACCTTC. This encodes CASSLRTGTGYTF.

V usage is TRBV2 and J usage is TRBJ1-6, with 7 bases aligning to TRBD1. Per the germline V gene, CDR1 is SNHLY and CDR2 is FYNNEI. The CDR3 extends over 14 amino acids. Trimming at V came to 7 bases and at J to 3 bases, leaving 3 bases not matched to a gene. The CDR3 region is CASNDRDYNSPLHF. CDR3 in DNA: TGTGCCAGCAATGACAGGGACTATAATTCACCCCTCCACTTT.

This clone was detected once. The chain combines TRBV12-5 with TRBJ1-3; TRBD1 matches at 8 bases. The CDR3 is 16 amino acids. Germline V gene sequence: CDR1 LGHNT, CDR2 FRNRAP. V shed 5 bases and J 4 bases; nucleotides not matched to a gene: 10. The CDR3 region is CASGPGDRLSGNTIYF. The CDR3 region has the DNA TGTGCTAGTGGTCCGGGGGACAGGCTCTCAGGAAACACCATATATTTT.

To note about this clone: The junction shows a germline mismatch at one end, possibly a read error. The V and J genes are TRBV7-8 and TRBJ1-1; D uncertain. This CDR3 has 13 amino acids. The germline V gene has CDR1 SGHVS and CDR2 FQNEAQ. CDR3 bases: TGTGCCAGCAGCCTAGCGTGGAACACTGAAGCTTTCTTT. Encoded protein: CASSLAWNTEAFF.